The 22 T cell receptor beta chains below all came from one sample that was sequenced in a study of blood T cell repertoires in COVID-19. The assay was immunoSEQ multiplex PCR, and TCRdb's table has in-frame clones only and misses some. The repertoire includes about 44,000 clones, approximately 88% of them detected once, and approximately 1.5% sits in the top ten. The sequencing sample was made of peripheral blood. All receptors derive from a woman in her thirties or forties with acute or convalescent COVID-19.

This chain joins TRBV7-8 and TRBJ1-2; D not certain. The CDR3 has 14 amino acids. From germline, CDR1 is SGHVS and CDR2 FQNEAQ. Trimming shortened V by 1 base and J by 8 bases, and 14 bases separated the two germline ends. CDR3 in amino acids: CASSLGPGFGGYTF. DNA for the CDR3: TGTGCCAGCAGCTTAGGTCCAGGATTCGGCGGCTACACCTTC. Using reference TRBV7-8 and TRBJ1-2 for the parts outside the CDR3, the full variable domain is GAGVSQSPRYKVAKRGQDVALRCDPISGHVSLFWYQQALGQGPEFLTYFQNEAQLDKSGLPSDRFFAERPEGSVSTLKIQRTQQEDSAVYLCASSLGPGFGGYTFGSGTRLTVV.

The V gene is TRBV9, the J gene TRBJ1-2; maybe TRBD1 (5 bases). Germline lookup yields CDR1 SGDLS and CDR2 YYNGEE. This CDR3 has 13 amino acids. V lost 3 bases and J lost 8, with 14 bases in between. CDR3 sequence reads: CASSEGLTAGYTF. The DNA for the CDR3 is TGTGCCAGCAGCGAGGGGCTGACAGCAGGCTACACCTTC.

V and J are TRBV5-1 and TRBJ2-1, with D tentatively TRBD1 (6 bases). V was trimmed by 0 bases and J by 6 bases, leaving 10 bases between them. Germline CDR1 and CDR2: SGHRS and YFSETQ. The CDR3 totals 14 residues. The CDR3 region has the DNA TGCGCCAGCAGCTTGGGAGGACAGACCAATGAGCAGTTCTTC. It codes for CASSLGGQTNEQFF.

This chain connects TRBV7-9 to TRBJ1-1; a possible D gene is TRBD1 (5 bases). The CDR3 sequence is 16 residues long. In germline, CDR1 is SEHNR, CDR2 FQNEAQ (reference sequence). The V end lost 0 bases, the J end lost 3 bases, and 14 bases lay between the germline ends. CDR3 DNA: TGTGCCAGCAGCTTAGCCCTTGGGGGGTTGGACACTGAAGCTTTCTTT. It translates to CASSLALGGLDTEAFF.

This clone occurred a few times. The chain uses TRBV5-4 and TRBJ2-7, with 8 bases that match TRBD1. There are 13 residues in the CDR3. V shed 8 bases, J shed 3 bases, and the junction held 7 bases outside the gene matches. The germline gives CDR1 SGHNT, CDR2 YYREEE (reference sequence). The CDR3 DNA reads as TGTGCCAGTGCCCAGGGGGCTCGCTACGAGCAGTACTTC. As protein: CASAQGARYEQYF.

This clone appeared once. J is TRBJ2-5 and V is TRBV5-1, with 8 bases aligning to TRBD2. The germline CDR1 and CDR2 sequences are SGHRS and YFSETQ. The CDR3 length is 14 residues. Trimming removed 4 bases from V and 2 bases from J; junction bases left unmatched: 4. CDR3 protein: CASSRGTRQETQYF. DNA for the CDR3: TGCGCCAGCAGCCGGGGGACTAGACAAGAGACCCAGTACTTC.

The gene calls are TRBV7-9 and TRBJ1-2, with 9 bases fitting TRBD1. Germline V gene lookup returns CDR1 SEHNR and CDR2 FQNEAQ (reference sequence). The V and J ends lost 5 bases and 5 bases, in that order; junction bases with no gene match: 21. CDR3 length: 19 residues. CDR3 coding DNA: TGTGCCAGCAGCCGCCTAATCCGGGACAGGGAGTGGGGCTCGTATGGCTACACCTTC. Translating gives CASSRLIRDREWGSYGYTF.

V and J are TRBV25-1 and TRBJ1-4; D is unresolved. The length of the CDR3 is 14 residues. V lost 5 bases and J 8 bases, leaving 15 bases between the germline ends. CDR1 is MGHDK and CDR2 is SYGVNS in the germline V gene. CDR3 region: CASSPYGEGEKLFF. CDR3 nucleotide sequence: TGTGCCAGCAGTCCCTACGGGGAAGGGGAAAAACTGTTTTTT. Complete variable domain (other parts from reference TRBV25-1 and TRBJ1-4): EADIYQTPRYLVIGTGKKITLECSQTMGHDKMYWYQQDPGMELHLIHYSYGVNSTEKGDLSSESTVSRIRTEHFPLTLESARPSHTSQYLCASSPYGEGEKLFFGSGTQLSVL.

The rearrangement joins TRBV15 to TRBJ2-1; tentative D call: TRBD1 (5 bases). Germline values: CDR1 LNHNV, CDR2 YYDKDF (reference sequence). V lost 5 bases to trimming and J lost 5 bases, with 13 bases between them. The length of the CDR3 is 14 residues. Here the CDR3 reads CATSSRQTDNEQFF. The CDR3 DNA is TGTGCCACCAGCTCCCGACAGACCGACAATGAGCAGTTCTTC.

The chain couples TRBV30 to TRBJ2-7; a weak D match, TRBD2 (5 bases). The J call may be incorrect, as the DNA end agrees better with TRBJ2-4. Germline CDR1 is GTSNPN and CDR2 is SVGIG (reference sequence). The CDR3 is 12 amino acids. CDR3 in amino acids: CAWSGLTSIQYF. The CDR3 DNA is TGTGCCTGGAGTGGTTTAACTAGCATTCAGTACTTC.

The rearrangement joins TRBV15 to TRBJ1-5; D call uncertain. The V gene's germline CDR1 is LNHNV and CDR2 YYDKDF (reference sequence). Trimming stripped 0 bases from V and 5 bases from J, with 2 bases between. The CDR3 sequence is 12 residues long. The CDR3 loop reads CATSRDDQPQHF. CDR3 coding DNA: TGTGCCACCAGCAGAGACGATCAGCCCCAGCATTTT.

The V gene is TRBV28, the J gene TRBJ1-2, with D unresolved. Trimming pared 6 bases from V and 6 bases from J, leaving 14 bases between. The CDR3 has 13 residues. The germline V gene has CDR1 MDHEN and CDR2 SYDVKM. The CDR3 DNA follows: TGTGCCAGCAGGTCCGTTGGAGGCCATGGCTACACCTTC. As protein: CASRSVGGHGYTF.

The chain carries TRBV6-5 and TRBJ1-1; possible D gene TRBD1, 6 bases. From germline, CDR1 is MNHEY and CDR2 SVGAGI. V was trimmed by 5 bases and J by 0 bases, leaving 13 bases between them. The length of the CDR3 is 15 residues. The CDR3 here is CASSTGTQMNTEAFF. The DNA for the CDR3 is TGTGCCAGCAGTACCGGGACACAAATGAACACTGAAGCTTTCTTT.

This chain uses TRBV28 with TRBJ2-2; 9 bases map to TRBD1. The CDR3 spans 15 residues. Losses at the gene ends were 10 bases for V and 3 bases for J; bases not matched to a gene: 9. Germline loops: CDR1 MDHEN, CDR2 SYDVKM. The CDR3: CATDHRGQDTGELFF. For the CDR3, the DNA is TGTGCCACTGATCACAGGGGGCAGGACACCGGGGAGCTGTTTTTT.

The rearrangement joins TRBV2 to TRBJ1-5; D unresolved. Germline-derived CDR1 and CDR2 are SNHLY and FYNNEI. The CDR3 consists of 15 residues. V dropped 3 bases and J dropped 3 bases, with 12 bases sitting between them. CDR3 nucleotides: TGTGCCAGCAGTGATATTCTCGGAGCCAATCAGCCCCAGCATTTT. Its translation is CASSDILGANQPQHF. Supplemented by reference TRBV2 and TRBJ1-5, the full variable domain reads EPEVTQTPSHQVTQMGQEVILRCVPISNHLYFYWYRQILGQKVEFLVSFYNNEISEKSEIFDDQFSVERPDGSNFTLKIRSTKLEDSAMYFCASSDILGANQPQHFGDGTRLSIL.

The table lists this clone with a few counts. The chain couples TRBV2 to TRBJ1-1; a weak D match, TRBD1 (6 bases). In germline, CDR1 is SNHLY, CDR2 FYNNEI. V lost 4 bases, J lost 5 bases, and 11 bases lay in between. The CDR3 length is 13 residues. CDR3 DNA sequence: TGTGCCAGCAGTGGAACCGGGACAACTGAAGCTTTCTTT. Amino acid sequence: CASSGTGTTEAFF.

The chain uses TRBV28 and TRBJ1-4, with TRBD1 identical over 7 bases. Unmatched junction bases numbered 1, after V lost 3 bases and J lost 6 bases. Germline lookup yields CDR1 MDHEN and CDR2 SYDVKM. The CDR3 contains 13 residues. CDR3 sequence reads: CASSFTGDEKLFF. CDR3 nucleotide sequence: TGTGCCAGCAGTTTTACAGGGGATGAAAAACTGTTTTTT.

This chain uses TRBV15 with TRBJ1-6, with 7 bases identical to TRBD1. After removal of 1 base from V and 7 bases from J, the junction contained 16 bases not matched to a gene. Germline V gene data show CDR1 as LNHNV and CDR2 as YYDKDF (reference sequence). There are 19 residues in the CDR3. The CDR3 DNA follows: TGTGCCACCAGCAGAGCCCGTACTCCGGTGACAGGGATAAATTCACCCCTCCACTTT. Its protein product is CATSRARTPVTGINSPLHF.

The rearrangement joins TRBV5-1 to TRBJ1-2, with D possibly being TRBD1 (5 bases). Germline lookup yields CDR1 SGHRS and CDR2 YFSETQ. This CDR3 is built from 13 residues. V gave up 1 base and J gave up 8 bases, with 12 bases separating them. In DNA form, the CDR3 reads TGCGCCAGCAGCTTGTGGCAGGGTTGGGGCTACACCTTC. It specifies CASSLWQGWGYTF.

The V gene is TRBV5-4, the J gene TRBJ1-1; perhaps TRBD1 as D (6 bases). Germline CDR1 SGHNT, CDR2 YYREEE (reference sequence). The ends were cut back, 4 bases at V and 0 bases at J, with 10 bases in the middle. CDR3 length: 14 residues. CDR3 sequence: CASSAGQMNTEAFF. DNA for the CDR3: TGTGCCAGCAGCGCCGGACAGATGAACACTGAAGCTTTCTTT. Based on the CDR3 plus reference TRBV5-4 and TRBJ1-1, the full variable domain is ETGVTQSPTHLIKTRGQQVTLRCSSQSGHNTVSWYQQALGQGPQFIFQYYREEENGRGNFPPRFSGLQFPNYSSELNVNALELDDSALYLCASSAGQMNTEAFFGQGTRLTVV.

This sequence joins TRBV19 and TRBJ2-1; 10 nucleotides agree with TRBD2. Germline V gene sequence: CDR1 LNHDA, CDR2 SQIVND (reference sequence). Unmatched junction bases numbered 24, after V lost 3 bases and J lost 10 bases. This CDR3 is 20 amino acids long. The CDR3 protein is CASSILPPLLATSGQWEQFF. CDR3 DNA: TGTGCCAGTAGTATCCTCCCCCCCCTTCTCGCGACTAGCGGGCAATGGGAGCAGTTCTTC.

This rearrangement joins TRBV23-1 to TRBJ1-6, with TRBD1 matching 7 bases. TRBV23-1 is an open reading frame, and its role is uncertain. The CDR3 runs 14 residues. The V and J ends lost 6 bases and 6 bases, in that order; junction bases with no gene match: 5. Written as DNA, the CDR3 is TGCGCCAGCAGCCTAAGACAGGGTAATTCACCCCTCCACTTT. The encoded protein is CASSLRQGNSPLHF.